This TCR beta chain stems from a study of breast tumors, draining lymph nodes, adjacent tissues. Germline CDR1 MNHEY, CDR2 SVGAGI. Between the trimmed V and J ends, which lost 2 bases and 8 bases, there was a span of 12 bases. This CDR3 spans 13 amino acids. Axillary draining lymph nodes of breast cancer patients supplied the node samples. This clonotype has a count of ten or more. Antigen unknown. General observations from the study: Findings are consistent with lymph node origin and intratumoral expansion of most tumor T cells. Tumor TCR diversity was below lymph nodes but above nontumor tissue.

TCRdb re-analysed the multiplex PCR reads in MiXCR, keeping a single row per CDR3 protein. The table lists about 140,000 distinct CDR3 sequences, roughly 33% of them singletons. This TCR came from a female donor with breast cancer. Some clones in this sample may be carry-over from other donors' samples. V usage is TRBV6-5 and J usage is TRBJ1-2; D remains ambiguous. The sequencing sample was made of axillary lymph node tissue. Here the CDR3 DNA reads TGTGCCAGCAGTTACCCGGGCCAAAGCGGCTACACCTTC. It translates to CASSYPGQSGYTF.